The present entry profiles one T cell receptor (beta chain) with its context. Its antigen is still unknown. Germline CDR1 and CDR2: SGHAT and FQDESV (reference sequence). V shed 1 base and J shed 7 bases, with 8 bases lying between them. This CDR3 is 13 amino acids long. This entry is derived from a study of graft-versus-host responses after intestinal transplantation. Data came from immunoSEQ multiplex PCR; TCRdb stores just in-frame clones and leaves some out. In the table there are roughly 92,000 clones, approximately 87% of which are singletons. The J gene is TRBJ1-5, the V gene TRBV11-1, with D tentatively TRBD1 (5 bases). The input for sequencing was unstimulated CD4+ T cells sorted from spleen or lymph node cells, taken before intestinal transplant. The source is a human donor who received an intestinal transplant. The DNA for the CDR3 is TGTGCCAGCAGCTTAGGGGCAGGGCAGCCCCAGCATTTT. It is translated as CASSLGAGQPQHF.